Below are 20 T cell receptor beta chains sequenced from a single sample in a study of OX40 agonist ivuxolimab in advanced cancers. TCRdb keeps only in-frame clones here, not all; method: immunoSEQ multiplex PCR. The table records 15,000 to 20,000 clones, over 80% of them present only once. Sequencing was performed on CD4+ or CD8+ T cells sorted from blood, taken in a trial of the OX40 agonist ivuxolimab. All receptors derive from an adult with an advanced solid tumor such as melanoma, head and neck, liver or kidney cancer.

This clone came up a few times. The chain joins TRBV4-2 to TRBJ1-1; 7 positions match TRBD1. Germline loops: CDR1 LGHNA, CDR2 YNFKEQ. J lost 3 bases, V lost 4 bases, and 14 bases had no gene match. This CDR3 region has 17 residues. The CDR3 is CASSLLYRGGVDTEAFF. In nucleotides, the CDR3 is TGTGCCAGCAGCCTCCTCTACAGGGGAGGTGTGGACACTGAAGCTTTCTTT.

The chain recombines TRBV9 with TRBJ1-2; D is perhaps TRBD1 (5 bases). The CDR3 loop spans 16 amino acids. From germline, CDR1 is SGDLS and CDR2 YYNGEE. The V end was cut by 3 bases, the J end by 7 bases, with 22 bases between. CDR3 bases: TGTGCCAGCAGCGCGGACGGGGGGTCGTCTCTTCCTGGCTACACCTTC. Amino acid sequence: CASSADGGSSLPGYTF. Full variable domain (remainder filled in from reference TRBV9 and TRBJ1-2): DSGVTQTPKHLITATGQRVTLRCSPRSGDLSVYWYQQSLDQGLQFLIQYYNGEERAKGNILERFSAQQFPDLHSELNLSSLELGDSALYFCASSADGGSSLPGYTFGSGTRLTVV.

The sample holds a few counts of this clone. The chain couples TRBV27 to TRBJ1-5; possibly TRBD1 for D (5 bases). The CDR3 totals 14 residues. V was pared by 5 bases and J by 3 bases, with 11 bases between. Germline CDR1 MNHEY, CDR2 SMNVEV (reference sequence). CDR3 protein: CASSLTVYNQPQHF. The CDR3 nucleotides read TGTGCCAGCAGTCTGACAGTTTACAATCAGCCCCAGCATTTT.

This chain joins TRBV9 and TRBJ2-1; perhaps TRBD2 as D (5 bases). Germline V lookup: CDR1 SGDLS, CDR2 YYNGEE. This CDR3 region has 15 residues. Trimming took off 0 bases at V and 6 bases at J, with 13 bases between the two ends. This CDR3 is CASSVGASRGNEQFF. The CDR3 coding sequence is TGTGCCAGCAGCGTAGGAGCTAGCAGAGGCAATGAGCAGTTCTTC.

The chain recombines TRBV27 with TRBJ2-5; D not resolved. The CDR3 has 14 amino acids. Trimming cost V 0 bases and J 4 bases, with 9 bases left between them. Germline V gene sequence: CDR1 MNHEY, CDR2 SMNVEV (reference sequence). DNA of the CDR3: TGTGCCAGCAGTTTATCTAGGCTCCCAGAGACCCAGTACTTC. The encoded protein is CASSLSRLPETQYF.

The chain joins TRBV28 to TRBJ2-1; D remains ambiguous. CDR1 is MDHEN, CDR2 SYDVKM, per germline. V was trimmed by 6 bases and J by 4 bases, leaving 7 bases between them. The CDR3 has 12 amino acids. CDR3 coding DNA: TGTGCCAGCAGGAGACCTTACAATGAGCAGTTCTTC. It encodes CASRRPYNEQFF.

This sequence joins TRBV27 and TRBJ2-3; a weak D match, TRBD2 (6 bases). Trimming cost V 6 bases and J 5 bases, with 15 bases left between them. Germline CDR1 and CDR2: MNHEY and SMNVEV (reference sequence). The CDR3 contains 14 residues. CDR3 loop: CASRAGFGIDTQYF. Here the CDR3 DNA reads TGTGCCAGCAGAGCGGGCTTTGGGATAGATACGCAGTATTTT.

The chain links TRBV7-9 to TRBJ2-1; 7 nucleotides align to TRBD1. This CDR3 comprises 15 residues. J lost 4 bases, V lost 6 bases, and 9 bases had no gene match. Germline V gene lookup returns CDR1 SEHNR and CDR2 FQNEAQ (reference sequence). The DNA of the CDR3 is TGTGCCAGCAGACGACAGGGAGTCGAGTACAATGAGCAGTTCTTC. This translates into CASRRQGVEYNEQFF.

This sequence joins TRBV2 and TRBJ1-4; D not certain. The CDR3 sequence is 16 residues long. The germline V and J ends were trimmed by 6 bases and 0 bases, with 14 bases remaining between them. CDR1 and CDR2 from the germline V gene are SNHLY and FYNNEI. The CDR3 protein is CASSLVETTTNEKLFF. The CDR3 bases are TGTGCCAGCAGCCTCGTTGAGACAACAACTAATGAAAAACTGTTTTTT.

This clone was counted a single time. The CDR3 DNA follows: TGTGCCAGCAGTTTAAGGTCTGACACCTACGAGCAGTACTTC. It yields the protein CASSLRSDTYEQYF. The chain couples TRBV28 to TRBJ2-7; D not resolved. The CDR3 is 14 amino acids. The germline gives CDR1 MDHEN, CDR2 SYDVKM. Trimming shortened V by 2 bases and J by 2 bases, and 10 bases separated the two germline ends. The full variable domain, in which reference TRBV28 and TRBJ2-7 provide the parts outside the CDR3, is DVKVTQSSRYLVKRTGEKVFLECVQDMDHENMFWYRQDPGLGLRLIYFSYDVKMKEKGDIPEGYSVSREKKERFSLILESASTNQTSMYLCASSLRSDTYEQYFGPGTRLTVT.

The chain recombines TRBV19 with TRBJ1-5, with D uncertain. Trimming took 0 bases from V and 2 from J, leaving 17 bases between them. This CDR3 contains 18 residues. Germline V gives CDR1 LNHDA, CDR2 SQIVND (reference sequence). CDR3 in DNA: TGTGCCAGTAGTATAGATCGGCGTAAGGAATACGGCAATCAGCCCCAGCATTTT. This codes for CASSIDRRKEYGNQPQHF.

The rearrangement joins TRBV4-3 to TRBJ1-4, with TRBD1 matching over 8 bases. Germline V gene lookup returns CDR1 LGHNA and CDR2 YSLEER. This CDR3 has 17 amino acids. V lost 0 bases and J lost 0; bases outside the gene matches: 3. CDR3 sequence: CASSQDSGGATNEKLFF. DNA of the CDR3: TGCGCCAGCAGCCAAGATTCAGGGGGCGCAACTAATGAAAAACTGTTTTTT.

J is TRBJ2-6 and V is TRBV5-5; D unresolved. V dropped 1 base and J dropped 2 bases, with 7 bases sitting between them. The germline CDR1 and CDR2 sequences are SGHKS and YYEKEE (reference sequence). CDR3 size: 15 residues. As DNA, the CDR3 is TGTGCCAGCAGCTTGTGGTCCACTGGGGCCAACGTCCTGACTTTC. Encoded protein: CASSLWSTGANVLTF.

This chain links TRBV4-1 with TRBJ2-3, with D possibly matching TRBD2 (6 bases). Germline V gene lookup returns CDR1 MGHRA and CDR2 YSYEKL. This CDR3 spans 15 amino acids. Trimming left V 3 bases short and J 4 bases short, with 14 bases between. CDR3: CASSQPRLVADTQYF. CDR3 in DNA: TGCGCCAGCAGCCAGCCCAGACTAGTCGCAGATACGCAGTATTTT.

The rearrangement uses TRBV4-3 and TRBJ2-7; a possible D gene is TRBD1 (5 bases). This CDR3 spans 15 amino acids. Trimming shortened V by 1 base and J by 2 bases, and 12 bases separated the two germline ends. Germline loops: CDR1 LGHNA, CDR2 YSLEER. This chain's CDR3 is CASSQVGDPAYEQYF. CDR3 in DNA: TGCGCCAGCAGCCAAGTAGGGGATCCGGCCTACGAGCAGTACTTC.

CDR3 protein: CASSQAAQGYEQYF. CDR3 coding DNA: TGCGCCAGCAGCCAAGCAGCACAGGGCTACGAGCAGTACTTC. This chain connects TRBV4-3 to TRBJ2-7; D perhaps matches TRBD1 (6 bases). V was trimmed by 1 base and J by 3 bases, leaving 10 bases between them. The germline V gene has CDR1 LGHNA and CDR2 YSLEER. The CDR3 consists of 14 residues.

V is TRBV4-2 and J is TRBJ2-3; 13 positions match TRBD2. The CDR3 is 17 residues long. Looked up from germline, CDR1 is LGHNA and CDR2 is YNFKEQ. Germline trimming cut 0 bases from V and 5 bases from J; bases unmatched to any gene: 5. The CDR3 nucleotides read TGTGCCAGCAGCCAAGATCGTGGGACTAGCGGGATAGATACGCAGTATTTT. Its translation is CASSQDRGTSGIDTQYF.

The chain uses TRBV5-1 and TRBJ2-7; D is uncertain. The CDR3 loop spans 14 amino acids. Trimming stripped 4 bases from V and 4 bases from J, with 15 bases between. The germline gives CDR1 SGHRS, CDR2 YFSETQ. CDR3 sequence: CASSQEDNSYEQYF. CDR3 DNA sequence: TGCGCCAGCAGCCAAGAAGACAACTCGTACGAGCAGTACTTC.

The V gene is TRBV4-1, the J gene TRBJ2-1, with D tentatively TRBD1 or TRBD2 (5 bases each). V was pared by 4 bases and J by 5 bases, with 21 bases between. The CDR3 spans 17 residues. The germline CDR1 and CDR2 sequences are MGHRA and YSYEKL. The chain's CDR3 is CASSRQISAETHNEQFF. The CDR3 DNA follows: TGCGCCAGCAGCCGACAGATATCAGCGGAGACTCACAATGAGCAGTTCTTC.

This clone was seen only a few times. The rearrangement uses TRBV20-1 and TRBJ1-4; D not certain. The CDR3 extends over 11 amino acids. V was cut by 6 bases and J by 9 bases, with 11 bases left in between. Germline CDR1 is DFQATT and CDR2 is SNEGSKA (reference sequence). The CDR3 region is CSAEWSKKLFF. CDR3 sequence (DNA): TGCAGTGCGGAGTGGTCGAAAAAACTGTTTTTT.